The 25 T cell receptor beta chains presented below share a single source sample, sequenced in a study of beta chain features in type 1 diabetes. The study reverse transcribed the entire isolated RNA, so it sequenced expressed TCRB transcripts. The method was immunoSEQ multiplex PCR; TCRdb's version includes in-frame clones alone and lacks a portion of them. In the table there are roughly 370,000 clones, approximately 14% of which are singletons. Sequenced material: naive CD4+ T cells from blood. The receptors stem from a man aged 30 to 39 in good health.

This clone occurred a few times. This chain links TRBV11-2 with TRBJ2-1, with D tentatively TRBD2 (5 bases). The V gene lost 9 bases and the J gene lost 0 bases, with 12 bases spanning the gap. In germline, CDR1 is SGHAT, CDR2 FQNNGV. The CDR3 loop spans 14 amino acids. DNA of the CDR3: TGTGCCAGAAGATCGGGGTTCTCCTACAATGAGCAGTTCTTC. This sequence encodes CARRSGFSYNEQFF.

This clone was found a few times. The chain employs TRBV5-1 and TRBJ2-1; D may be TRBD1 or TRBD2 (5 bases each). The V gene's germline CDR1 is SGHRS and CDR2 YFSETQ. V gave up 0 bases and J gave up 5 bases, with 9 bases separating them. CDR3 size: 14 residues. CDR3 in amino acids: CASSLGDQHNEQFF. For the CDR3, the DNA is TGCGCCAGCAGCTTGGGGGACCAACACAATGAGCAGTTCTTC.

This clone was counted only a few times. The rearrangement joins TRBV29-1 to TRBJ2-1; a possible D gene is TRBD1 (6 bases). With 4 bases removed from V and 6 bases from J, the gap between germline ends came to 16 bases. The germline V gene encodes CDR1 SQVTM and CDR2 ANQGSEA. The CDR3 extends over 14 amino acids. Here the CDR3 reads CSVALTGLGNEQFF. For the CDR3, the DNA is TGCAGCGTTGCCCTAACAGGGCTGGGCAATGAGCAGTTCTTC.

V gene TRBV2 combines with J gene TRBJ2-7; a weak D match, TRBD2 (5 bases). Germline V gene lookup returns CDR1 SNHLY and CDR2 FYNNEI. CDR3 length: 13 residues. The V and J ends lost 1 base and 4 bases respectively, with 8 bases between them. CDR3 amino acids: CASSEGGWYEQYV. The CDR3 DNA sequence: TGTGCCAGCAGTGAAGGAGGGTGGTACGAGCAGTACGTC.

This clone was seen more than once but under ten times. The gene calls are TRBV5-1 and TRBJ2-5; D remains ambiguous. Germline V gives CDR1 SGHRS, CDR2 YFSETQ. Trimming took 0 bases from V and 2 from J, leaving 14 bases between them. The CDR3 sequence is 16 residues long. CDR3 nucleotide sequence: TGCGCCAGCAGCTTGGTCCGATGGAAGGAGCAAGAGACCCAGTACTTC. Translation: CASSLVRWKEQETQYF.

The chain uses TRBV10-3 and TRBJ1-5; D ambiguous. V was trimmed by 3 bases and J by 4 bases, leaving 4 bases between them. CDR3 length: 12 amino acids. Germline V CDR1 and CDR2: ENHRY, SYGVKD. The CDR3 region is CAISDQNQPQHF. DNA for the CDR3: TGTGCCATCAGTGACCAGAATCAGCCCCAGCATTTT.

The CDR3 DNA reads as TGTGCCAGCAGTTACTCAAGGGACAGCTATGGCTACACCTTC. Residues: CASSYSRDSYGYTF. V is TRBV6-5 and J is TRBJ1-2; 7 nucleotides align to TRBD1. The CDR3 has 14 amino acids. V shed 0 bases and J 4 bases; nucleotides not matched to a gene: 2. Germline-derived CDR1 and CDR2 are MNHEY and SVGAGI.

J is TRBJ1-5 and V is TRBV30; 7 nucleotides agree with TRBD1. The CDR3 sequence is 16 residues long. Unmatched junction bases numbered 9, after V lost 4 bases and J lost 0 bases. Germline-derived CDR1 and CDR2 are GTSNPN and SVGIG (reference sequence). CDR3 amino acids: CAWNNGQAVSNQPQHF. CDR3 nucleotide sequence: TGTGCCTGGAATAACGGACAGGCCGTTAGCAATCAGCCCCAGCATTTT.

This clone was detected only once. CDR3 nucleotide sequence: TGTGCCAGCAGTTCGCTGGGCGGAGTCGAGCAGTACTTC. Its protein product is CASSSLGGVEQYF. The chain recombines TRBV5-6 with TRBJ2-7; D gene unclear. Germline V gene data show CDR1 as SGHDT and CDR2 as YYEEEE. The CDR3 extends over 13 amino acids. V lost 5 bases to trimming and J lost 6 bases, with 15 bases between them.

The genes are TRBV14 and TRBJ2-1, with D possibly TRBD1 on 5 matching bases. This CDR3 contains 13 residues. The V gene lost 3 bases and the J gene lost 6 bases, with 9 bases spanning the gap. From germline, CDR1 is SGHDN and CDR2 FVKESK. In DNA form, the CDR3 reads TGTGCCAGCAGCCAGTGGCAGGGCAATGAGCAGTTCTTC. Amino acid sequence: CASSQWQGNEQFF.

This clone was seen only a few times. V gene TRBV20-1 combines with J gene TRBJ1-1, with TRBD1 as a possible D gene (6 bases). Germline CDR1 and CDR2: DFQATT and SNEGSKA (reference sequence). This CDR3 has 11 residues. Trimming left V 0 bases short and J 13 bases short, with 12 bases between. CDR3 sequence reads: CSARDSRGDFF. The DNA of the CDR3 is TGCAGTGCTAGAGATAGTAGGGGGGATTTCTTT.

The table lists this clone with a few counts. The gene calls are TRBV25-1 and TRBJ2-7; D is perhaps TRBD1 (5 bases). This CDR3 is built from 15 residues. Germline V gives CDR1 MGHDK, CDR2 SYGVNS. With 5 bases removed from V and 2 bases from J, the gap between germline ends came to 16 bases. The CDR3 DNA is TGTGCCAGCAGTTATACAGGCGCCCTTACCTACGAGCAGTACTTC. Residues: CASSYTGALTYEQYF.

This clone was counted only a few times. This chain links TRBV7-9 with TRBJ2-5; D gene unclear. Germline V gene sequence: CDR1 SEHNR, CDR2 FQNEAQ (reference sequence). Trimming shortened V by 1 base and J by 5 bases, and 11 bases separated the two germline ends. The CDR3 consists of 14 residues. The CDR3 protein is CASSLDGRWETQYF. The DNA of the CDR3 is TGTGCCAGCAGCTTAGACGGGCGTTGGGAGACCCAGTACTTC.

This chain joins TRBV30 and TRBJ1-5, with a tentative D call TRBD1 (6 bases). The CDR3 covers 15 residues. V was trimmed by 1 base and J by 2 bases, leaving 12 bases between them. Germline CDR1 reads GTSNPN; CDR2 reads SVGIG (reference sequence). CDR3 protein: CAWSAGDRGNQPQHF. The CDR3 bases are TGTGCCTGGAGTGCAGGGGATAGAGGCAATCAGCCCCAGCATTTT.

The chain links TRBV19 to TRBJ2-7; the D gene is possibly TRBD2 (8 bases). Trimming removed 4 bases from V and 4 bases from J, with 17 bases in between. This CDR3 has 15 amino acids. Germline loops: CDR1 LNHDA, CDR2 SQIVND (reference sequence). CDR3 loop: CASSTDRQRGYEQYV. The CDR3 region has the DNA TGTGCCAGTAGTACGGACAGGCAGCGGGGGTACGAGCAGTACGTC.

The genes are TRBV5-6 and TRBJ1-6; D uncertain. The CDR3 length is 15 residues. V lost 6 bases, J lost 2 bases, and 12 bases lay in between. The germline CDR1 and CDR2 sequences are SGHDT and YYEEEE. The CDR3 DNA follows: TGTGCCAGCATCGGTAGCGGGGCCTATAATTCACCCCTCCACTTT. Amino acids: CASIGSGAYNSPLHF.

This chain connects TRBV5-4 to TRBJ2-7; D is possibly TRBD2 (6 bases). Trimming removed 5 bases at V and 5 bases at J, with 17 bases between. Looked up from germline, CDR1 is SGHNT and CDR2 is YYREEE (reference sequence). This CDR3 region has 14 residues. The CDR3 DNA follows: TGTGCCAGCAGATTTGGGCGGGACCACCACGAGCAGTACGTC. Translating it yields CASRFGRDHHEQYV.

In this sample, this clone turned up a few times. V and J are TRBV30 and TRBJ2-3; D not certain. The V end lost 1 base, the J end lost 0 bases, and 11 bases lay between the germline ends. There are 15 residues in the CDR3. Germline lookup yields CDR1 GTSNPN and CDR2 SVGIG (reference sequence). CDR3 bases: TGTGCCTGGAGTGCGGGCACCCCAAGCACAGATACGCAGTATTTT. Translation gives CAWSAGTPSTDTQYF.

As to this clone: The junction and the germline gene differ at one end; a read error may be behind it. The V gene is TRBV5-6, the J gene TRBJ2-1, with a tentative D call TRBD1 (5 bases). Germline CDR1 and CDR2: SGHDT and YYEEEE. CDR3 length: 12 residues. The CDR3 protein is CASRAGFNEQLF. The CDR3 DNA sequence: TGTGCCAGCAGGGCAGGGTTCAATGAGCAGCTCTTC.

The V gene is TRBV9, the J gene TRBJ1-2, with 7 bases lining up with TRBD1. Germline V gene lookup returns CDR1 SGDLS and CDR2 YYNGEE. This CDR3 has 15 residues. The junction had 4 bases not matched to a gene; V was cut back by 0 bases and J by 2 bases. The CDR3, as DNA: TGTGCCAGCAGCGTAGCTAACAGGGGCAACTATGGCTACACCTTC. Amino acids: CASSVANRGNYGYTF.

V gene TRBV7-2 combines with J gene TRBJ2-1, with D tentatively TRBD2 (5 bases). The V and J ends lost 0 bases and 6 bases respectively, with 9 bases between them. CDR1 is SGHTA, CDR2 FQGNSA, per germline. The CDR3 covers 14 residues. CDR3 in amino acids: CASSLAVRGNEQFF. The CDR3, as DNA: TGTGCCAGCAGCTTAGCGGTTCGGGGCAATGAGCAGTTCTTC.

The CDR3 reads CASSAALAYTGELFF. The CDR3 bases are TGTGCCAGCAGTGCAGCCCTGGCCTACACCGGGGAGCTGTTTTTT. This rearrangement joins TRBV25-1 to TRBJ2-2, with no clear D. CDR1 MGHDK and CDR2 SYGVNS come from the germline V gene. This CDR3 has 15 residues. The V gene lost 4 bases and the J gene lost 3 bases, with 12 bases spanning the gap.

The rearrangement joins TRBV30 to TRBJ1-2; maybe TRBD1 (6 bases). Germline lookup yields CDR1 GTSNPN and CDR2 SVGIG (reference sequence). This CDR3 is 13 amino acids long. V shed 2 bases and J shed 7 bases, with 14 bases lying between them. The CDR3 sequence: CAWSSMGAGGYTF. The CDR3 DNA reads TGTGCCTGGAGTAGCATGGGGGCCGGTGGCTACACCTTC.

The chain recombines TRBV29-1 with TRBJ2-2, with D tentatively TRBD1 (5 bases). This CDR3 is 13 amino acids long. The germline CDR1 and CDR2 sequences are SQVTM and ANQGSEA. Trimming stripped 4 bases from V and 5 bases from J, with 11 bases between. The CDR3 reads CSVATVMTGELFF. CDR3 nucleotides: TGCAGCGTTGCGACAGTCATGACCGGGGAGCTGTTTTTT.

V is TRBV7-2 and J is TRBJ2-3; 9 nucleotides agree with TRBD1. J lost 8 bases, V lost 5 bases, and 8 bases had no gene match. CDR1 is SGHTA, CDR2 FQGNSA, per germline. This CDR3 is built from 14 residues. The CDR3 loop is CASSGYRGHGTQYF. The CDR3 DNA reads TGTGCCAGCAGCGGGTACAGGGGGCACGGTACGCAGTATTTT. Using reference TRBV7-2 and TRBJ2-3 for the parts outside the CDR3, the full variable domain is GAGVSQSPSNKVTEKGKDVELRCDPISGHTALYWYRQSLGQGLEFLIYFQGNSAPDKSGLPSDRFSAERTGGSVSTLTIQRTQQEDSAVYLCASSGYRGHGTQYFGPGTRLTVL.